Below, 9 T cell receptor beta chains from the same sample are listed, as sequenced in a study of blood T cell repertoires in COVID-19. TCRdb keeps only in-frame clones here, not all; method: immunoSEQ multiplex PCR. The sample has 61,000 or so clones; around four fifths are singletons. Input material: peripheral blood. These receptors were taken from a woman between 65 and 79 years old with acute or convalescent COVID-19.

This clone was recorded only once. The genes are TRBV7-9 and TRBJ2-7; 9 bases match TRBD1. CDR1 is SEHNR, CDR2 FQNEAQ, per germline (reference sequence). V gave up 1 base and J gave up 2 bases; unmatched junction bases: 0. The CDR3 has 14 residues. CDR3 coding DNA: TGTGCCAGCAGCTTAGGACAGGGGGCCTACGAGCAGTACTTC. Amino acids: CASSLGQGAYEQYF.

J is TRBJ2-3 and V is TRBV11-3; 9 bases fit TRBD1. This CDR3 spans 16 amino acids. After removal of 5 bases from V and 0 bases from J, the junction contained 6 bases not matched to a gene. Germline lookup yields CDR1 SGHNT and CDR2 YENEEA. CDR3: CASSPGQGGSTDTQYF. The CDR3, as DNA: TGTGCCAGCAGCCCGGGACAGGGTGGAAGCACAGATACGCAGTATTTT.

This clone has more than one count but fewer than ten. This chain joins TRBV9 and TRBJ2-7; TRBD1 matches 9 bases. V shed 2 bases, J shed 3 bases, and the junction held 3 bases outside the gene matches. The germline V gene has CDR1 SGDLS and CDR2 YYNGEE. The CDR3 totals 14 residues. The CDR3 region is CASSVGTGFYEQYF. In DNA, the CDR3 is TGTGCCAGCAGCGTTGGGACAGGGTTCTACGAGCAGTACTTC.

V and J are TRBV28 and TRBJ1-5; no definite D call. Germline-derived CDR1 and CDR2 are MDHEN and SYDVKM. Trimming stripped 7 bases from V and 3 bases from J, with 13 bases between. The CDR3 contains 14 residues. The CDR3 nucleotides are TGTGCCAGCACTCGGCCGGGGTACAATCAGCCCCAGCATTTT. As protein: CASTRPGYNQPQHF.

J is TRBJ2-7 and V is TRBV28, with D perhaps TRBD2 (6 bases). Germline CDR1 is MDHEN and CDR2 is SYDVKM. With 8 bases removed from V and 5 bases from J, the gap between germline ends came to 22 bases. The CDR3 covers 15 residues. The CDR3 region has the DNA TGTGCCAGCCCTCCGGCGGTCGGGGGATTCAACGAGCAGTACTTC. Translated, it gives CASPPAVGGFNEQYF.

The chain recombines TRBV7-7 with TRBJ1-4; the match to TRBD1 covers 7 bases. CDR3 length: 16 residues. The germline V gene has CDR1 SSHAT and CDR2 FNYEAQ (reference sequence). The V and J ends lost 5 bases and 7 bases, in that order; junction bases with no gene match: 13. CDR3 loop: CASSPLVEGASEKLFF. The CDR3 coding sequence is TGTGCCAGCAGCCCCCTTGTGGAGGGGGCCAGTGAAAAACTGTTTTTT.

This chain joins TRBV24-1 and TRBJ2-1; 14 positions match TRBD2. Germline V lookup: CDR1 KGHDR, CDR2 SFDVKD. Unmatched junction bases numbered 5, after V lost 2 bases and J lost 6 bases. The CDR3 extends over 17 amino acids. CDR3 nucleotide sequence: TGTGCCACCAGTGATTCCGGACTAGCGGGGGGAGTCAATGAGCAGTTCTTC. The encoded protein is CATSDSGLAGGVNEQFF.

The chain joins TRBV25-1 to TRBJ2-5; D uncertain. Germline assignment: CDR1 MGHDK and CDR2 SYGVNS. V was shortened by 3 bases and J by 1 base, with 9 bases between the two germline ends. The CDR3 sequence is 14 residues long. CDR3 residues: CASSDRNSQETQYF. The CDR3 DNA reads as TGTGCCAGCAGTGACCGGAACAGCCAAGAGACCCAGTACTTC.

This clone has only a few counts. This chain links TRBV9 with TRBJ1-6; TRBD1 aligns across 10 bases. CDR3 length equals 16 residues. J was trimmed by 7 bases and V by 4 bases; bases with no gene match: 8. Per the germline V gene, CDR1 is SGDLS and CDR2 is YYNGEE. Written as DNA, the CDR3 is TGTGCCAGCAGCCCGGGACAGGGGACGAGCAATTCACCCCTCCACTTT. Encoded protein: CASSPGQGTSNSPLHF.